A single sample is the source of the 10 T cell receptor beta chains below, sequenced in a study of cytomegalovirus exposure and HLA in healthy donors. Primers: 60 Vbeta forward and 13 Jbeta reverse. Data came from immunoSEQ multiplex PCR; TCRdb stores just in-frame clones and leaves some out. The profile shows roughly 120,000 clones, less than 85% of them singletons. Source material: PBMCs. The receptor source for this set is a male donor in good health and CMV-seronegative.

The rearrangement joins TRBV11-2 to TRBJ1-2, with 8 bases lining up with TRBD1. In germline, CDR1 is SGHAT, CDR2 FQNNGV. J gave up 1 base and V 6 bases, and 7 bases lay outside the gene matches. The CDR3 runs to 15 residues. The CDR3 DNA sequence: TGTGCCAGCAGGGTTTCAGGGGGCGTTAACTATGGCTACACCTTC. Its protein product is CASRVSGGVNYGYTF.

The chain couples TRBV30 to TRBJ1-6, with TRBD1 identical over 9 bases. The germline CDR1 and CDR2 sequences are GTSNPN and SVGIG (reference sequence). This CDR3 is built from 13 residues. V gave up 4 bases and J gave up 9 bases; unmatched junction bases: 4. CDR3 in DNA: TGTGCCTGGAAGGGACAGGGCGTTTCACCCCTCCACTTT. It yields the protein CAWKGQGVSPLHF. Combining the CDR3 with reference TRBV30 and TRBJ1-6 gives the whole variable domain SQTIHQWPATLVQPVGSPLSLECTVEGTSNPNLYWYRQAAGRGLQLLFYSVGIGQISSEVPQNLSASRPQDRQFILSSKKLLLSDSGFYLCAWKGQGVSPLHFGNGTRLTVT.

V is TRBV5-1 and J is TRBJ1-4; TRBD1 matches at 9 bases. Germline-derived CDR1 and CDR2 are SGHRS and YFSETQ. This CDR3 has 16 amino acids. V was pared by 4 bases and J by 7 bases, with 11 bases of the junction left unmatched. CDR3 amino acids: CASSPVWGQGGEKLFF. The CDR3 region has the DNA TGCGCCAGCAGCCCAGTATGGGGACAGGGTGGTGAAAAACTGTTTTTT.

The rearrangement links TRBV7-8 to TRBJ2-5; 13 nucleotides match TRBD2. CDR1 and CDR2 from the germline V gene are SGHVS and FQNEAQ. There are 15 residues in the CDR3. V lost 5 bases and J lost 4; bases outside the gene matches: 4. CDR3 DNA sequence: TGTGCCAGCAGCCCCAGACTAGCGGGGGGAGAGACCCAGTACTTC. Its translation: CASSPRLAGGETQYF.

This chain connects TRBV5-6 to TRBJ1-2; perhaps TRBD1 as D (5 bases). This CDR3 is built from 15 residues. V lost 4 bases to trimming and J lost 3 bases, with 16 bases between them. Germline V gives CDR1 SGHDT, CDR2 YYEEEE. As DNA, the CDR3 is TGTGCCAGCAGCCGAGGTCGGGGGGGGTACTATGGCTACACCTTC. Translation: CASSRGRGGYYGYTF.

V is TRBV11-3 and J is TRBJ2-1; D is possibly TRBD2 (6 bases). CDR1 SGHNT and CDR2 YENEEA come from the germline V gene. Trimming removed 1 base from V and 2 bases from J, with 9 bases in between. CDR3 length: 15 amino acids. The CDR3 spells CASSLGDSTYNEQFF. The CDR3 coding sequence is TGTGCCAGCAGCTTAGGGGACTCCACCTACAATGAGCAGTTCTTC.

The genes are TRBV11-2 and TRBJ1-2; 10 nucleotides match TRBD1. V lost 5 bases, J lost 4 bases, and 7 bases stayed unmatched. Germline values: CDR1 SGHAT, CDR2 FQNNGV. The CDR3 sequence is 15 residues long. The CDR3 nucleotides are TGTGCCAGCAGCCCCAGGACAGGGGGTATCTATGGCTACACCTTC. Its protein product is CASSPRTGGIYGYTF.

V gene TRBV10-1 combines with J gene TRBJ2-2, with TRBD2 identical over 7 bases. The CDR3 consists of 14 residues. CDR1 and CDR2 from the germline V gene are WNHNN and SYGVQD (reference sequence). V shed 5 bases and J 5 bases; nucleotides not matched to a gene: 5. The CDR3 loop reads CASSSGGKTGELFF. In nucleotides, the CDR3 is TGCGCCAGCAGTTCGGGGGGTAAAACCGGGGAGCTGTTTTTT.

The sample holds a few counts of this clone. This chain's CDR3 is CASRPTLDRGRHEQYF. DNA of the CDR3: TGTGCCAGCAGACCCACCTTGGACAGGGGGCGTCACGAGCAGTACTTC. The V gene is TRBV5-4, the J gene TRBJ2-7, with 11 positions matching TRBD1. This CDR3 is 16 amino acids long. Trimming took 5 bases from V and 5 from J; bases not matched to a gene: 12. Germline loops: CDR1 SGHNT, CDR2 YYREEE (reference sequence).

This clone was detected a few times. The rearrangement uses TRBV2 and TRBJ1-1; D might be TRBD1 (6 bases). V was pared by 4 bases and J by 7 bases, with 13 bases between. CDR1 is SNHLY and CDR2 is FYNNEI in the germline V gene. This CDR3 has 13 amino acids. CDR3 DNA: TGTGCCAGCAGTGTTCAGGGGAACCTTGAAGCTTTCTTT. Amino acid sequence: CASSVQGNLEAFF.